Listed below are T cell receptor beta chains from one sample, sequenced in a study of T cell responses to AZD1222 COVID-19 vaccine. Clones were sequenced by immunoSEQ multiplex PCR, and TCRdb holds only the in-frame ones, with some missing. The table has approximately 180,000 clones, approximately 90% seen once. Sequenced here: peripheral blood, sampled on day 0 of AZD1222 vaccination. These TCRs come from an adult in good health. Each CDR3 is given with its conserved first and last residue. The D gene is left open where the match is weak. A clone size is listed for some rows: how often the clone was seen (once, few, many), or a class if it is expanded.

D,V,J,size,CDR3,DNA
-,TRBV6-6,TRBJ1-2,-,CASSYSGGGIYGYTF,TGTGCCAGCAGTTACTCGGGGGGCGGTATCTATGGCTACACCTTC
-,TRBV7-8,TRBJ2-3,-,CASSFRSRGRVVPDTQYF,TGTGCCAGCAGCTTTCGCTCCAGGGGGAGGGTGGTTCCAGATACGCAGTATTTT
-,TRBV13,TRBJ2-7,-,CASSLRGSGEQYF,TGTGCCAGCAGCTTGCGAGGCTCGGGCGAGCAGTACTTC
-,TRBV25-1,TRBJ1-6,-,CASSEFGRPGTPLHF,TGTGCCAGCAGTGAATTCGGTCGCCCTGGGACACCCCTCCACTTT
TRBD1,TRBV19,TRBJ2-7,-,CASSSPTGQAPYEQYF,TGTGCCAGTAGTTCCCCGACGGGACAGGCCCCCTACGAGCAGTACTTC
-,TRBV6-2/TRBV6-3,TRBJ1-5,-,CASSRRAATPSQPQHF,TGTGCCAGCAGCCGACGGGCCGCGACTCCCAGTCAGCCCCAGCATTTT
-,TRBV18,TRBJ2-7,-,CASSPQGREQYF,TGTGCCAGCTCACCCCAGGGACGCGAGCAGTACTTC
-,TRBV6-1,TRBJ2-7,once,CASSEANYEQYF,TGTGCCAGCAGCGAAGCCAACTACGAGCAGTACTTC
TRBD1,TRBV7-2,TRBJ1-5,-,CASSWTGDSNQPQHF,TGTGCCAGCAGCTGGACAGGGGATAGCAATCAGCCCCAGCATTTT
-,TRBV6-2/TRBV6-3,TRBJ2-1,once,CASSSTEQFF,TGTGCCAGCAGTTCCACTGAGCAGTTCTTC
-,TRBV3-1/TRBV3-2,TRBJ1-2,-,CASSHNGKSYGYTF,TGTGCCAGCAGCCATAATGGGAAGTCCTATGGCTACACCTTC
-,TRBV12-5,TRBJ2-7,-,CASGWMDRLGHEQYF,TGTGCTAGTGGTTGGATGGACCGCCTAGGGCACGAGCAGTACTTC
-,TRBV7-9,TRBJ1-5,-,CASSRDGSNQPQHF,TGTGCCAGCAGCAGGGACGGTAGCAATCAGCCCCAGCATTTT
TRBD1,TRBV4-2,TRBJ1-5,-,CASSRGQGADQPQHF,TGTGCCAGCAGCCGCGGACAGGGCGCTGATCAGCCCCAGCATTTT
-,TRBV24-1,TRBJ2-1,-,CATSDRGTEQFF,TGTGCCACCAGTGACCGCGGGACAGAGCAGTTCTTC
TRBD1,TRBV5-4,TRBJ1-1,-,CASSNQGQGNTEAFF,TGTGCCAGCAGCAATCAGGGACAGGGGAACACTGAAGCTTTCTTT
-,TRBV20-1,TRBJ2-3,-,CSASSPGGVGTDTQYF,TGCAGTGCTAGTTCACCGGGGGGCGTCGGCACAGATACGCAGTATTTT
-,TRBV3-1/TRBV3-2,TRBJ2-3,-,CASRGPSTDTQYF,TGTGCCAGCAGGGGCCCTAGCACAGATACGCAGTATTTT
TRBD2,TRBV5-4,TRBJ2-1,-,CASSLSASGGLTDEQFF,TGTGCCAGCAGCTTGTCGGCTAGCGGGGGCCTTACAGATGAGCAGTTCTTC
TRBD2,TRBV10-1,TRBJ2-1,-,CASKVLAGVAYNEQFF,TGCGCCAGCAAAGTTCTCGCGGGGGTTGCCTACAATGAGCAGTTCTTC
-,TRBV11-3,TRBJ1-4,-,CASMADRGEKLFF,TGTGCCAGCATGGCCGATAGGGGTGAAAAACTGTTTTTT
TRBD1,TRBV10-1,TRBJ2-7,-,CASSTGQVGAYEQYF,TGCGCCAGCAGTACGGGACAGGTGGGGGCCTACGAGCAGTACTTC
-,TRBV7-9,TRBJ2-5,-,CASSLERGWGTQYF,TGTGCCAGCAGCTTAGAAAGGGGATGGGGGACCCAGTACTTC
TRBD1,TRBV5-1,TRBJ1-2,-,CASSTGTANYGYTF,TGCGCCAGCAGCACCGGGACAGCTAACTATGGCTACACCTTC
-,TRBV2,TRBJ2-5,-,CASNRNGVNLETQYF,TGTGCCAGCAATCGGAACGGGGTGAATCTTGAGACCCAGTACTTC
-,TRBV6-1,TRBJ1-5,-,CASSEVGSNQPQHF,TGTGCCAGCAGTGAAGTGGGTAGCAATCAGCCCCAGCATTTT
-,TRBV6-5,TRBJ2-2,-,CASSYTGQPTGELFF,TGTGCCAGCAGTTACACGGGACAACCGACCGGGGAGCTGTTTTTT
TRBD2,TRBV29-1,TRBJ2-1,-,CSVVAGGFYNEQFF,TGCAGCGTTGTTGCGGGGGGTTTCTACAATGAGCAGTTCTTC
-,TRBV21-1,TRBJ2-3,-,CASNGGSGGAVDTQYF,TGTGCCAGCAACGGGGGAAGCGGGGGGGCCGTGGATACGCAGTATTTT
TRBD1,TRBV6-5,TRBJ1-2,-,CASSYSRGQAFYGYTF,TGTGCCAGCAGTTATTCAAGGGGACAGGCCTTTTATGGCTACACCTTC
-,TRBV5-5,TRBJ1-1,-,CASSFLPGRGMTEAFF,TGTGCCAGCAGCTTTCTTCCGGGACGGGGGATGACTGAAGCTTTCTTT
-,TRBV19,TRBJ1-2,-,CASSISRAETYGYTF,TGTGCCAGTAGTATAAGCCGGGCAGAAACCTATGGCTACACCTTC